This T cell receptor beta chain emerged from a study of long-term antiretroviral therapy in people with HIV (dated 2022 in TCRdb). About the full investigation: The earliest samples were collected roughly a decade before the 2015 WHO recommendation for immediate ART, at a time when ART was usually postponed until CD4 counts fell. A retrospective serial study tested whether changes in peripheral blood TRB repertoire composition and diversity were associated with ART initiation and durable HIV suppression. From fewer than 35 adults with confirmed HIV infection, the cohort provided roughly 200 cryopreserved PBMC samples, gathered serially across a mean of about six years (range 1-12). Among the 25 to 35 participants with HIV, approximately 10 were female. No cross-contamination during QIAcube processing turned up in test extractions that ran a monoclonal T-cell line alongside more than 30 polyclonal samples.

Inclusion was restricted to participants for whom at least one PBMC sample before ART initiation and at least two post-ART samples were available. Treatment was received in the United States of America by all participants with HIV. Before DNA extraction, cryopreserved samples of roughly 0.9-11 million PBMC were thawed and washed. At the time of the earliest PBMC sample for each participant with HIV, ages ranged from about 20 to 54 years. PBMC samples from each participant spanned 1-4 timepoints before ART initiation and 2-8 timepoints after ART initiation, with a median of 7 samples. Serial HIV viral load, CD4+ T-cell count, ART history and demographic data were obtained for every participant. A Qiagen kit on a QIAcube was used to extract genomic DNA from unsorted PBMC, with samples processed in batches of 12. Sequencing of the TRB variable region was done with the immunoSEQ hsTCRB v3.0 assay at survey level resolution. The target sequencing depth for TRB was roughly 35,000-50,000 T-cell genomes per sample. TRB libraries were pooled and sequenced on an Illumina MiSeq using a v3 150-cycle kit. In the original analysis: Repertoire analysis was run in R within a reproducible Nextflow workflow that covered QC, data transformation and analysis. Custom analyses were implemented in LymphoSeq2, an R package for AIRR-Seq data exploration. Several samples that produced fewer than 5000 total TRB sequences were removed, so about 200 HIV repertoires were analyzed. Of the approximately 190 retained HIV repertoires, about 61 were collected before and roughly 130 after ART initiation. Repertoires were downsampled to 5000 TRB nucleotide sequences, with summary statistics averaged over 100 downsampling iterations. TRB sequences were retained for analysis only if CDR3 regions of at least seven amino acids were present. Diversity was measured with a Shannon entropy-derived clonality score and the Gini coefficient. In the repertoire networks, any two of the top 5000 CDR3 amino acid sequences were linked whenever the two sequences differed by an edit distance of one. Antigen specificity groups and MHC restriction were predicted for TRB CDR3 amino acid sequences with GLIPH2. Known CMV, EBV, HIV or tissue antigen associations were flagged by matching CDR3 amino acid sequences against VDJdb and McPAS-TCR. Pre-ART, post-ART and control groups were compared with Wilcoxon signed-rank tests and Holm-Bonferroni correction. Imported from immuneACCESS, the table was reduced by TCRdb to in-frame sequences with V and J called. These copies leave out some clones; in studies compared against another copy, an unresolved V gene accounts for under half, and the cause of the remainder is not known. V and J calls plus clone size are reproduced from that table; the DNA served to infer D and trimming. The sample table shows 6,500 to 9,000 clones, and approximately 79% are seen once. Together, the top ten hold 20% to 30% of the sample.

Overall results and qualifications from the work: Since PBMC availability was limited, sequencing covered only the TCR beta chain, with no alpha chain pairing. The samples span the years 2004 to 2017, and the ART regimens used at that time may not be as effective as current regimens. Compared with controls, HIV repertoires had narrower CDR3 length ranges, and the network structure pointed to an antigen-experienced repertoire that shifted only slightly toward naive after ART. Because cell numbers in pre-ART samples were limited, unsorted PBMC were profiled instead of sorted CD4+ and CD8+ T cells. No data were available on ART adherence, viral resistance or therapy changes, limiting inferences about post-ART repertoire changes. The repertoire was dominated across all time points by expanded TRB clones identified before ART initiation, although this dominance was seen to fluctuate and to decrease in many PLHIV after ART. A significant increase in TRB diversity was found to be associated with ART initiation, although TRB diversity was observed to remain significantly below that of transplant donor controls even after long-term ART.

To note about this clone: Its antigen remains unidentified. No base qualities exist here, and no much larger clone lies one base off it.

The germline V gene encodes CDR1 SGHRS and CDR2 YFSETQ. From V the trimming removes 2 bases and from J it removes 7 bases, while the gene matches leave 6 bases of the junction unaccounted for. The CDR3 sequence holds 15 residues, the cysteine and phenylalanine included. The read is trimmed to its CDR3 DNA, 45 bases read in frame from base 1. The chain employs TRBV5-1 and TRBJ1-4, with 9 central nucleotides matching TRBD1. The sequence was collected from a man in his forties with HIV. Sequencing used unsorted PBMCs, obtained 1.1 years after starting antiretroviral therapy. In nucleotide form, the sequence is TGCGCCAGCAGCTTACAGGGGGCTACGGCTGAAAAACTGTTTTTT. Translated, it gives CASSLQGATAEKLFF.